This T cell receptor beta chain was documented in a study of T cells in Graves' hyperthyroidism and ophthalmopathy. Study summary: Specimen type is peripheral blood, collected at initial diagnosis prior to any treatment. Notes on the study in general: Most clonotypes that expanded in the thyroid above 0.001 also showed up in blood. Using 13 V-J features, a model discriminated ophthalmopathy from stable hyperthyroidism.

The TCR beta CDR3 regions underwent amplification using RNA transcripts as the source. TCR CDR3 regions were first amplified by RT-PCR with HTBI primers. TCRdb reprocessed the multiplex PCR reads with MiXCR, giving one entry per CDR3 protein. The sample shows tens of thousands of distinct CDR3 sequences, around 40% of them seen only once. Germline V gene lookup returns CDR1 SGHDT and CDR2 YYEEEE. The CDR3 is 13 amino acids. V was clipped by 1 base and J by 6 bases, with 8 bases between them. Comment on this clonotype: Antigen specificity is unknown.

Sequenced material: blood. The clonotype comes from a woman younger than 45 with Graves' hyperthyroidism. The chain carries TRBV5-6 and TRBJ1-5; D unclear. The CDR3 spells CASSLSPSQPQHF. The CDR3 DNA follows: TGTGCCAGCAGCTTGAGCCCCTCTCAGCCCCAGCATTTT.